This TCR beta chain is drawn from a study of early T cells in non-severe SARS-CoV-2 infection. Whole-study context: RNA in bulk from unsorted whole blood was sequenced, and chains were unpaired.

This CDR3 is 12 amino acids long. CDR1 and CDR2 from the germline V gene are MDHEN and SYDVKM. V lost 5 bases and J lost 0, with 5 bases in between. Study conclusions and caveats: Missing private and CD4 specificities, VDJdb matching favored anti-spike CD8 responses.

For this clonotype: Antigen: not known.

Individual cDNA molecules carried attached unique molecular identifiers. Each CDR3 protein is one row after TCRdb ran MiXCR on the 5' RACE reads. The sample contains 85,000 to 100,000 distinct CDR3 sequences, 13% of which appear only once. This receptor was identified in an adult who was a healthcare worker with PCR-confirmed SARS-CoV-2 infection or an uninfected control (not recorded which). The sequencing input was whole blood. This chain joins TRBV28 and TRBJ2-7; D is undetermined. The CDR3 loop reads CASSGRSYEQYF. CDR3 bases: TGTGCCAGCAGTGGCCGCTCCTACGAGCAGTACTTC.